This TCR beta chain was sequenced in a study of blood T cell repertoires in COVID-19. Profiled with immunoSEQ multiplex PCR; TCRdb holds only in-frame clones, not every one. The data show 170,000 or so clones, 65% to 90% seen once. The germline V gene encodes CDR1 SGHAT and CDR2 FQNNGV. This CDR3 is 13 amino acids long. V was clipped by 8 bases and J by 5 bases, with 13 bases between them. Material: peripheral blood. This sequence originates from a man aged 50 to 60 with active or convalescent COVID-19. The chain uses TRBV11-2 and TRBJ2-1; D is undetermined. CDR3 DNA sequence: TGTGCCAGCCAGGTCGCCGGCCACAATGAGCAGTTCTTC. Translation gives CASQVAGHNEQFF. The full variable domain, its missing parts supplied by reference TRBV11-2 and TRBJ2-1, is EAGVAQSPRYKIIEKRQSVAFWCNPISGHATLYWYQQILGQGPKLLIQFQNNGVVDDSQLPKDRFSAERLKGVDSTLKIQPAKLEDSAVYLCASQVAGHNEQFFGPGTRLTVL.